Listed below are T cell receptor beta chains from one sample, sequenced in a study of glioma-infiltrating T cells. TCRdb re-called the multiplex PCR reads with MiXCR, one entry per CDR3 protein. The sample lists about 89,000 distinct CDR3 sequences, about 23% occurring once. The sample taken for sequencing was glioma tissue, nonneoplastic brain tissue, or PBMCs (not recorded which). Receptor source: a human donor with low-grade glioma or glioblastoma, undergoing nonglioma brain surgery, or in good health (not recorded which). Both conserved end residues are trimmed from each CDR3.

V gene: TRBV29-1; J gene: TRBJ2-1; CDR3 protein: SVEDFSGRNEQF
V gene: TRBV29-1; J gene: TRBJ2-1; CDR3 protein: SVGDRAYNEQF
V gene: TRBV19; J gene: TRBJ2-7; CDR3 protein: ASSITSSPSYEQY
V gene: TRBV2; J gene: TRBJ2-1; CDR3 protein: ASSEAGSGGNGDEQF
V gene: TRBV5-1; J gene: TRBJ1-1; CDR3 protein: ASSLGQGDRNTEAF
V gene: TRBV16; J gene: TRBJ2-1; CDR3 protein: ASSQSTGGERF
V gene: TRBV6-1; J gene: TRBJ2-2; CDR3 protein: ASSEADTGELF
V gene: TRBV29-1; J gene: TRBJ2-1; CDR3 protein: STSGRPLGSYNEQF
V gene: TRBV2; J gene: TRBJ1-1; CDR3 protein: ASRAETGLGTEAF
V gene: TRBV10-1; J gene: TRBJ1-2; CDR3 protein: ASSIRENYGYT
V gene: TRBV18; J gene: TRBJ1-4; CDR3 protein: ASSRGVEEKLF
V gene: TRBV4-1; J gene: TRBJ1-2; CDR3 protein: ASSQDRDLRGYGYT
V gene: TRBV9; J gene: TRBJ2-3; CDR3 protein: ASGSSGLTDTQY
V gene: TRBV11-3; J gene: TRBJ2-3; CDR3 protein: ASSLSSGRAQDTQY
V gene: TRBV6-5; J gene: TRBJ1-2; CDR3 protein: ASMKRMYGYT
V gene: TRBV7-2; J gene: TRBJ1-1; CDR3 protein: ASSLDRDTEAF
V gene: TRBV5-4; J gene: TRBJ2-1; CDR3 protein: ASSFFGGVNKKF
V gene: TRBV20-1; J gene: TRBJ2-3; CDR3 protein: SARGPLGPDTQY
V gene: TRBV4-1; J gene: TRBJ2-7; CDR3 protein: ASSQERSYYEQY
V gene: TRBV6-1; J gene: TRBJ2-3; CDR3 protein: ASSEADRGVPDTQY
V gene: TRBV27; J gene: TRBJ2-1; CDR3 protein: ASSLFFRTREF
V gene: TRBV29-1; J gene: TRBJ2-7; CDR3 protein: SVGGWRSSYEQY
V gene: TRBV20-1; J gene: TRBJ1-5; CDR3 protein: SARRDRDKPEH
V gene: TRBV10-3; J gene: TRBJ2-3; CDR3 protein: AISDHAGTDTQY
V gene: TRBV7-9; J gene: TRBJ2-5; CDR3 protein: ASSLANLLAPIKETQY
V gene: TRBV12-3/TRBV12-4; J gene: TRBJ2-1; CDR3 protein: ASSYLQGYNEQF
V gene: TRBV20-1; J gene: TRBJ2-7; CDR3 protein: SARDIGYEQY
V gene: TRBV6-6; J gene: TRBJ2-1; CDR3 protein: VSRLLAGGYNEQF
V gene: TRBV28; J gene: TRBJ1-2; CDR3 protein: ASMAPRAASYGYT
V gene: TRBV5-1; J gene: .; CDR3 protein: ASSAAPDRVGHEQY
V gene: TRBV28; J gene: TRBJ1-6; CDR3 protein: ASSSFEKGGRPPLH
V gene: TRBV4-1; J gene: TRBJ2-3; CDR3 protein: ASSQVLGQGGGTDTQY
V gene: TRBV20-1; J gene: TRBJ2-7; CDR3 protein: SAHQGYGYEQY
V gene: TRBV19; J gene: TRBJ1-5; CDR3 protein: ASSVEGYSNQPQH
V gene: TRBV6-1; J gene: TRBJ2-7; CDR3 protein: ASRPQGTQTYEQY
V gene: TRBV6-1; J gene: TRBJ1-2; CDR3 protein: ASSWDGGRRGYT
V gene: TRBV27; J gene: TRBJ2-7; CDR3 protein: ASSFRIVGPYEQY
V gene: TRBV30; J gene: TRBJ1-1; CDR3 protein: AWGGTGGSAF
V gene: TRBV29-1; J gene: TRBJ2-3; CDR3 protein: SVAGQASGFTDTQY
V gene: TRBV6-2/TRBV6-3; J gene: TRBJ1-1; CDR3 protein: ASSLRTPITEAF
V gene: TRBV4-1; J gene: TRBJ1-1; CDR3 protein: ASSQDPGNTEAF
V gene: TRBV19; J gene: TRBJ1-2; CDR3 protein: ASRASGTASYGYT
V gene: TRBV6-2/TRBV6-3; J gene: TRBJ1-2; CDR3 protein: ASNTFDRGYGYT
V gene: TRBV7-2; J gene: TRBJ2-2; CDR3 protein: TSRPTRNTGELF
V gene: TRBV7-9; J gene: TRBJ2-1; CDR3 protein: ASRLTASSYNEQF
V gene: TRBV19; J gene: TRBJ1-1; CDR3 protein: ASSPGQSGTEAF
V gene: TRBV6-2/TRBV6-3; J gene: TRBJ2-6; CDR3 protein: ASRGNSGANVLT
V gene: TRBV10-3; J gene: TRBJ1-1; CDR3 protein: AISRQGNTEAF
V gene: TRBV6-1; J gene: TRBJ1-2; CDR3 protein: ASSLRANYGYT
V gene: TRBV3-1; J gene: TRBJ1-2; CDR3 protein: ASSQASAGRRGYT
V gene: TRBV4-1; J gene: TRBJ2-5; CDR3 protein: ASSQDVSGGETQY
V gene: TRBV5-1; J gene: TRBJ2-1; CDR3 protein: ASSPEGSSYNEQF
V gene: TRBV20-1; J gene: TRBJ2-7; CDR3 protein: SARDRGTGRDEQY
V gene: TRBV29-1; J gene: TRBJ1-4; CDR3 protein: SVGSGREKLF
V gene: TRBV20-1; J gene: TRBJ1-5; CDR3 protein: SAIGTVDNQQPQH
V gene: TRBV6-1; J gene: TRBJ2-1; CDR3 protein: ASSSQLGGGLNEQF
V gene: TRBV6-1; J gene: TRBJ1-2; CDR3 protein: ASSPTGDYGYT
V gene: TRBV2; J gene: TRBJ1-5; CDR3 protein: ASKVRDQPQH
V gene: TRBV29-1; J gene: TRBJ2-3; CDR3 protein: SVDLDRTTDAQY
V gene: TRBV2; J gene: TRBJ2-1; CDR3 protein: ASSERLDPHEQF